The next 4 T cell receptor beta chains were all read from a single sample in a study of blood T cell repertoires in COVID-19. Using immunoSEQ multiplex PCR, the repertoire was profiled, and TCRdb retains in-frame clones only, with some absent. The table records a few hundred thousand clones, 84% of them present only once. Sequencing was done on a sample of peripheral blood. These receptors were taken from a woman aged 40 to 50 who had recovered from COVID-19.

The V gene is TRBV24-1, the J gene TRBJ2-5; D might be TRBD2 (7 bases). Trimming stripped 9 bases from V and 3 bases from J, with 13 bases between. Germline CDR1 reads KGHDR; CDR2 reads SFDVKD. This CDR3 has 13 residues. This CDR3 is CATGRGGKETQYF. In DNA form, the CDR3 reads TGTGCCACCGGTAGGGGGGGCAAAGAGACCCAGTACTTC.

This sequence joins TRBV5-1 and TRBJ2-1; TRBD2 matches 11 bases. This CDR3 has 17 residues. The V gene's germline CDR1 is SGHRS and CDR2 YFSETQ. The junction had 16 bases not matched to a gene; V was cut back by 4 bases and J by 10 bases. The CDR3 nucleotides read TGCGCCAGCAGCGCCCCCTATAGCGGGGGGGGATCCATCGAGCAGTTCTTC. It yields the protein CASSAPYSGGGSIEQFF.

V and J are TRBV6-5 and TRBJ2-3; the D gene is possibly TRBD2 (7 bases). CDR1 and CDR2 from the germline V gene are MNHEY and SVGAGI. The CDR3 loop spans 15 amino acids. V shed 0 bases and J shed 4 bases, with 11 bases lying between them. The CDR3 nucleotides read TGTGCCAGCAGTTACTCGGGGGGGCCATCAGATACGCAGTATTTT. Protein: CASSYSGGPSDTQYF.

J is TRBJ2-2 and V is TRBV7-3, with D tentatively TRBD1 (5 bases). CDR1 and CDR2 from the germline V gene are SGHTA and FQGTGA. The CDR3 length is 14 residues. The V end lost 1 base, the J end lost 3 bases, and 6 bases lay between the germline ends. The CDR3 region is CASSLSRDTGELFF. The DNA for the CDR3 is TGTGCCAGCAGCTTAAGCAGGGACACCGGGGAGCTGTTTTTT.